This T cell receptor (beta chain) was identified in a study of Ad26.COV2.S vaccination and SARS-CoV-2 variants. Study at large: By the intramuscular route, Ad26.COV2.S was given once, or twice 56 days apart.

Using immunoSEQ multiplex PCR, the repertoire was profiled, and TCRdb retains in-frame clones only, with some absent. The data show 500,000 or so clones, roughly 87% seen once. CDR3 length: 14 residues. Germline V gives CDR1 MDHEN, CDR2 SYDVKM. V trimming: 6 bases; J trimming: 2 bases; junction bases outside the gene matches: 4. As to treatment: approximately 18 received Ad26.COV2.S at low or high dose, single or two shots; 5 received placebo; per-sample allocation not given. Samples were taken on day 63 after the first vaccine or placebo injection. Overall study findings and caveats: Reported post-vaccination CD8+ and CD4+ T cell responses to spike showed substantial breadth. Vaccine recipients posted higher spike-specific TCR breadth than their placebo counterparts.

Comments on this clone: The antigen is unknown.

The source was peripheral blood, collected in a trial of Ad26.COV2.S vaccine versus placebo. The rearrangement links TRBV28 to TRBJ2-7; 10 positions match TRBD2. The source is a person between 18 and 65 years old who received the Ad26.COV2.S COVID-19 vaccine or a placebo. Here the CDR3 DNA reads TGTGCCAGCAGCCCACTAGCGGGACCCTACGAGCAGTACTTC. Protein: CASSPLAGPYEQYF.